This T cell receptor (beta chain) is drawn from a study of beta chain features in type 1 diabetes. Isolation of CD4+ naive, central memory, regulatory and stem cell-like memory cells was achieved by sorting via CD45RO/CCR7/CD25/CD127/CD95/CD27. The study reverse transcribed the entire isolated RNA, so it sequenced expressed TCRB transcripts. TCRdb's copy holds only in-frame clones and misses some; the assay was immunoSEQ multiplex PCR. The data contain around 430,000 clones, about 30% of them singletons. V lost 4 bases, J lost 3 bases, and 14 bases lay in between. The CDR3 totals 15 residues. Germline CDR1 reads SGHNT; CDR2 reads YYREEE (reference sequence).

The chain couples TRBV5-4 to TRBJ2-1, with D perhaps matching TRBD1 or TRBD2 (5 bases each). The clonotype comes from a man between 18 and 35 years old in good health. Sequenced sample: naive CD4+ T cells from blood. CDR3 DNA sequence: TGTGCCAGCAGCAACGGGGCGCCTGACTACAATGAGCAGTTCTTC. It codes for CASSNGAPDYNEQFF.